These T cell receptor beta chains were read from a single sample in a study of tissue T cells after allogeneic stem cell transplantation. Only in-frame clones appear in the TCRdb table, and some are missing; sequencing was by immunoSEQ multiplex PCR. Of 130 to 150 clones in the sample, roughly 80% are singletons; the top ten hold about 50%. The sample here was descending colon tissue, taken at autopsy. The receptor source for this set is a female patient aged 40-70 years with steroid-refractory graft-versus-host disease after an allogeneic stem cell transplant. The T cells may come from the graft donor. Both conserved end residues are part of each CDR3. The D gene is left open where the match is weak. Only some rows state a clone size, as once, few, many or a class for expanded clones.

CDR3: CASSWTGGNTEAFF
DNA: TGCGCCAGCAGCTGGACAGGGGGGAACACTGAAGCTTTCTTT
D: TRBD1
size: once
J: TRBJ1-1
V: TRBV5-1

CDR3: CASNGTPNSPLHF
DNA: TGTGCCAGTAACGGGACACCTAATTCACCCCTCCACTTT
D: .
size: .
J: TRBJ1-6
V: TRBV19

CDR3: CASSLAKGQLRYGYTF
DNA: TGCGCCAGCAGCTTGGCAAAGGGACAGCTGCGCTATGGCTACACCTTC
D: TRBD1
size: .
J: TRBJ1-2
V: TRBV5-1

CDR3: CASSLRLASTNTGELFF
DNA: TGTGCCAGCAGCTTACGTCTAGCTAGCACTAACACCGGGGAGCTGTTTTTT
D: .
size: few
J: TRBJ2-2
V: TRBV7-9

CDR3: CASSLSGGLGYTF
DNA: TGTGCCAGCAGTTTATCAGGGGGCTTAGGCTACACCTTC
D: TRBD1
size: .
J: TRBJ1-2
V: TRBV27

CDR3: CASSLRTGDHEQYF
DNA: TGTGCCAGCAGCTTAAGGACAGGGGACCACGAGCAGTACTTC
D: TRBD1
size: few
J: TRBJ2-7
V: TRBV7-6

CDR3: CASSYSTSGSRRTQYF
DNA: TGTGCCAGCAGTTACTCGACTTCCGGGTCCCGGCGGACCCAGTACTTC
D: .
size: once
J: TRBJ2-5
V: TRBV6-2/TRBV6-3

CDR3: CASSRVPTNEKLFF
DNA: TGCGCCAGCAGCCGAGTTCCAACTAATGAAAAACTGTTTTTT
D: .
size: .
J: TRBJ1-4
V: TRBV4-1

CDR3: CASSSWEKLFF
DNA: TGTGCCAGCAGTTCATGGGAAAAACTGTTTTTT
D: .
size: .
J: TRBJ1-4
V: TRBV28

CDR3: CATIPFRGHTIYF
DNA: TGTGCCACCATTCCTTTCAGGGGCCACACCATATATTTT
D: .
size: .
J: TRBJ1-3
V: TRBV6-5

CDR3: CASSRGNSYNEQFF
DNA: TGCGCCAGCAGCCGTGGAAACTCCTACAATGAGCAGTTCTTC
D: .
size: .
J: TRBJ2-1
V: TRBV10-2

CDR3: CSASPWTSGLGSYEQYF
DNA: TGCAGTGCTAGTCCCTGGACTAGCGGTTTGGGGTCCTACGAGCAGTACTTC
D: TRBD2
size: .
J: TRBJ2-7
V: TRBV20-1

CDR3: CASSSPGSDSYNEQFF
DNA: TGTGCCAGCAGCTCACCAGGGAGCGATTCCTACAATGAGCAGTTCTTC
D: .
size: .
J: TRBJ2-1
V: TRBV7-2

CDR3: CASSQGRGNREPEAFF
DNA: TGTGCCAGCAGCCAAGGGCGAGGAAACAGAGAGCCTGAAGCTTTCTTT
D: .
size: few
J: TRBJ1-1
V: TRBV4-2

CDR3: CASSETPPPNNEQFF
DNA: TGTGCCAGCAGTGAAACGCCTCCACCAAACAATGAGCAGTTCTTC
D: .
size: .
J: TRBJ2-1
V: TRBV6-1

CDR3: CASTRAPREKLFF
DNA: TGCGCCAGCACTCGGGCCCCGAGGGAAAAACTGTTTTTT
D: .
size: .
J: TRBJ1-4
V: TRBV4-1

CDR3: CASSYPGGSYNEQFF
DNA: TGTGCCAGCAGTTACCCAGGGGGGTCCTACAATGAGCAGTTCTTC
D: .
size: .
J: TRBJ2-1
V: TRBV6-5

CDR3: CASSPRTGGAHEKLFF
DNA: TGCGCCAGCAGCCCACGGACAGGGGGCGCACATGAAAAACTGTTTTTT
D: TRBD1
size: .
J: TRBJ1-4
V: TRBV4-1

CDR3: CASSSQGFRKETQYF
DNA: TGTGCCAGCAGTTCACAGGGGTTCCGAAAAGAGACCCAGTACTTC
D: TRBD1
size: .
J: TRBJ2-5
V: TRBV2

CDR3: CASSYSTVYNEKLFF
DNA: TGTGCCAGCAGTTACTCGACAGTTTATAATGAAAAACTGTTTTTT
D: .
size: .
J: TRBJ1-4
V: TRBV6-6

CDR3: CAISEPDRPYEQYF
DNA: TGTGCCATCAGTGAACCGGACAGGCCCTACGAGCAGTACTTC
D: TRBD1
size: .
J: TRBJ2-7
V: TRBV10-3

CDR3: CASSIGDLSSYNSPLHF
DNA: TGTGCCAGTAGTATAGGGGACCTTAGCTCCTATAATTCACCCCTCCACTTT
D: .
size: .
J: TRBJ1-6
V: TRBV19

CDR3: CASGKGGGEKLFF
DNA: TGTGCCAGCGGGAAGGGGGGAGGTGAAAAACTGTTTTTT
D: .
size: .
J: TRBJ1-4
V: TRBV27

CDR3: CASSMRPSLPYEQYF
DNA: TGTGCCAGTAGTATGAGGCCTTCTCTTCCCTACGAGCAGTACTTC
D: .
size: once
J: TRBJ2-7
V: TRBV19

CDR3: CAGWTALREKLFF
DNA: TGTGCCGGCTGGACAGCGCTTAGGGAAAAACTGTTTTTT
D: .
size: .
J: TRBJ1-4
V: TRBV30

CDR3: CASAGTAFGELFF
DNA: TGTGCCAGCGCCGGGACCGCCTTCGGGGAGCTGTTTTTT
D: .
size: .
J: TRBJ2-2
V: TRBV2

CDR3: CASSSTSNTEAFF
DNA: TGTGCCAGCAGCTCGACATCGAACACTGAAGCTTTCTTT
D: .
size: few
J: TRBJ1-1
V: TRBV7-8

CDR3: CASSLSLGLAGTDTQYF
DNA: TGTGCCAGCAGTTTATCGCTCGGGCTAGCGGGCACAGATACGCAGTATTTT
D: TRBD2
size: .
J: TRBJ2-3
V: TRBV27

CDR3: CASSLIQRTEAFF
DNA: TGTGCCAGCAGCTTGATCCAGAGAACTGAAGCTTTCTTT
D: .
size: .
J: TRBJ1-1
V: TRBV5-5

CDR3: CASSDFSGGAYEQYF
DNA: TGTGCCAGCAGTGATTTCTCGGGGGGTGCCTACGAGCAGTACTTC
D: TRBD2
size: .
J: TRBJ2-7
V: TRBV6-1

CDR3: CASSLGSGGYTGELFF
DNA: TGTGCCAGCAGCTTAGGGAGCGGGGGGTACACCGGGGAGCTGTTTTTT
D: TRBD2
size: .
J: TRBJ2-2
V: TRBV7-2

CDR3: CATSDLRLAGVRQFF
DNA: TGTGCCACCAGTGATTTAAGACTAGCGGGAGTTAGGCAGTTCTTC
D: TRBD2
size: .
J: TRBJ2-1
V: TRBV24-1

CDR3: CASSKRGVQGRNTEAFF
DNA: TGTGCCAGCAGCAAACGGGGGGTACAGGGGAGGAACACTGAAGCTTTCTTT
D: .
size: .
J: TRBJ1-1
V: TRBV21-1

CDR3: CASSPVLAGASDTQYF
DNA: TGTGCCAGCTCACCAGTGCTAGCGGGAGCTTCAGATACGCAGTATTTT
D: TRBD2
size: once
J: TRBJ2-3
V: TRBV18

CDR3: CASSRQGPSYNEQFF
DNA: TGTGCCAGCAGCCGACAGGGCCCCTCCTACAATGAGCAGTTCTTC
D: TRBD1
size: .
J: TRBJ2-1
V: TRBV28

CDR3: CASSLYPGLAEQYF
DNA: TGTGCCAGCAGTCTGTACCCGGGACTAGCGGAGCAGTACTTC
D: TRBD2
size: hyperexpanded
J: TRBJ2-7
V: TRBV2

CDR3: CASGWGGEQYF
DNA: TGTGCCAGCGGTTGGGGCGGCGAGCAGTACTTC
D: .
size: .
J: TRBJ2-7
V: TRBV11-2

CDR3: CASSQDLGSYEQYF
DNA: TGTGCCAGCAGCCAAGATTTGGGGTCCTACGAGCAGTACTTC
D: .
size: .
J: TRBJ2-7
V: TRBV4-2